The 5 T cell receptor beta chains below all came from one sample that was sequenced in a study of blood T cell repertoires in COVID-19. Method: immunoSEQ multiplex PCR; TCRdb's copy keeps in-frame clones and lacks some. The table shows roughly 420,000 clones, with roughly 90% occurring only once. Material for sequencing was PBMCs or T cells enriched from blood (not recorded which). The receptors shown here come from a woman aged 30 to 39 with acute COVID-19.

The J gene is TRBJ1-1, the V gene TRBV7-9; possibly TRBD1 for D (6 bases). The CDR3 covers 12 residues. Germline CDR1 is SEHNR and CDR2 is FQNEAQ (reference sequence). V was shortened by 5 bases and J by 7 bases, with 11 bases between the two germline ends. CDR3 region: CASSNDRIEAFF. The DNA of the CDR3 is TGTGCCAGCAGCAACGACAGGATTGAAGCTTTCTTT.

The genes are TRBV30 and TRBJ1-2; 8 bases map to TRBD1. The CDR3 totals 14 residues. V shed 2 bases, J shed 5 bases, and the junction held 7 bases outside the gene matches. Germline V gene lookup returns CDR1 GTSNPN and CDR2 SVGIG (reference sequence). CDR3 loop: CAWSRQGIGYGYTF. CDR3 nucleotides: TGTGCCTGGAGTCGACAGGGGATCGGGTATGGCTACACCTTC.

V is TRBV7-6 and J is TRBJ1-2, with D perhaps TRBD1 (5 bases). The CDR3 totals 16 residues. V lost 5 bases and J lost 0, with 16 bases in between. The V gene's germline CDR1 is SGHVS and CDR2 FNYEAQ. In DNA, the CDR3 is TGTGCCAGCAGCGCTGCCGGCCAGGGATCTAACTATGGCTACACCTTC. The encoded protein is CASSAAGQGSNYGYTF.

The chain is built from TRBV11-2 and TRBJ1-3, with D possibly TRBD1 on 6 matching bases. V shed 2 bases and J shed 4 bases, with 12 bases lying between them. The CDR3 sequence is 15 residues long. The V gene's germline CDR1 is SGHAT and CDR2 FQNNGV. The CDR3 sequence: CASSLSQGAGNTIYF. For the CDR3, the DNA is TGTGCCAGCAGCTTATCACAGGGAGCCGGAAACACCATATATTTT.

This clone has only one observation. The V call is TRBV20-1, the J call TRBJ1-2; no definite D call. The germline gives CDR1 DFQATT, CDR2 SNEGSKA (reference sequence). This CDR3 comprises 11 residues. Written as DNA, the CDR3 is TGCGGCATGGTAGGAGGTGATGGCTACACCTTC. Translation: CGMVGGDGYTF.